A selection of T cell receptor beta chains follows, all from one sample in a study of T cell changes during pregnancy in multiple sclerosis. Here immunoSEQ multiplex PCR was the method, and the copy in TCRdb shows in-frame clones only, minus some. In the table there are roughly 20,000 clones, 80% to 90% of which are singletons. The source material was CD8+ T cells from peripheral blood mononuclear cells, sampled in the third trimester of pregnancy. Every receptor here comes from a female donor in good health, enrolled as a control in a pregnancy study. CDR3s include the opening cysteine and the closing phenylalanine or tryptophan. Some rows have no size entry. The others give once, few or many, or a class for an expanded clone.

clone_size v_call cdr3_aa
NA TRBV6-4 CASSDGTTNSPLHF
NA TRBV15 CATSLVGEGNQPQHF
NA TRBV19 CASSIDPSRGYKQYF
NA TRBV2 CASSEGVAALSNEQFF
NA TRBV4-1 CASSQDNFSNTEAFF
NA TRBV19 CASSTPRLGYTF
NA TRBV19 CASSIGIRQGRHEQFF
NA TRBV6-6 CASSYGRDDQETQYF
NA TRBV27 CASSLREGAYEQYF
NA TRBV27 CASSPRGPNEAFF
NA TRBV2 CATLSGDTQYF
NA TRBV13 CASSLVASAGGPFQETQYF
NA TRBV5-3 CARSLLLVGSGPQGPQHF
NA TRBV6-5 CASSYRGEGEKLFF
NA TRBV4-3 CASSQDSGQGSYEQYF
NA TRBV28 CASSLDPGQGAGSNQPQHF
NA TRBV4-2 CASSQEGSGRMGELFF
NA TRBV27 CASSFGGPSTYEQYF
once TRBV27 CASSLTSGLTYEQYF
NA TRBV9 CASSPLLAGAGNEQFF
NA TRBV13 CASSLGRTDNYGYTF
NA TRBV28 CASSIGSSYEQYF
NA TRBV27 CASSFGRGYSSYEQYF
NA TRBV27 CASRPTSGLTYEQYF
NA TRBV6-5 CASSYSRRNTEAFF
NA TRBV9 CASSVALYNTGELFF
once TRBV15 CATSAPGTGTEKLFF
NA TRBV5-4 CASSLAGPSYEQYF
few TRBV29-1 CSVEDSKGNHDTQYF
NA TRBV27 CASSVGGEAFF
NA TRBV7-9 CASSSTGAEQYF
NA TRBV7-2 CASSSPAAENTGELFF
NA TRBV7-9 CASSLVGLNDMVSSYEQYF
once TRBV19 CASWDRVNTGELFF
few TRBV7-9 CASSWATEAFF
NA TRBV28 CASRGLQLNEQYF
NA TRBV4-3 CASSQANGGRNEQFF
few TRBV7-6 CASSPILAGDSGANVLTF
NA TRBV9 CASSATGDNTGELFF
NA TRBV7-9 CASSTKGLGPEAFF